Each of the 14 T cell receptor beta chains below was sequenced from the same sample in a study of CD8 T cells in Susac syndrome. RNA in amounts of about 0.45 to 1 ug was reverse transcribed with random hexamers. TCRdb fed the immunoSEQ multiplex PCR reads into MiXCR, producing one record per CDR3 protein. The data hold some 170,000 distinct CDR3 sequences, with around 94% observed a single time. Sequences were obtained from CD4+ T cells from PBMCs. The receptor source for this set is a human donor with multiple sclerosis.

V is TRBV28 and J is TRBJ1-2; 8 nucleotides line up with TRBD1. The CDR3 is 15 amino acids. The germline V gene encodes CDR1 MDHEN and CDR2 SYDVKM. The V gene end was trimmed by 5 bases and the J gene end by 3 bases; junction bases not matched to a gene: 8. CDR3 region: CASSLPGQGHYGYTF. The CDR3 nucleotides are TGTGCCAGCAGTCTACCCGGACAGGGCCACTATGGCTACACCTTC.

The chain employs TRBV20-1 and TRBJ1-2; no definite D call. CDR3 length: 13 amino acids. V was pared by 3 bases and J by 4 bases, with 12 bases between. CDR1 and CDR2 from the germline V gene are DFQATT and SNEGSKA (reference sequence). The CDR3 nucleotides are TGCAGTGCTAGTCCCACAGTATCCTATGGCTACACCTTC. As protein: CSASPTVSYGYTF.

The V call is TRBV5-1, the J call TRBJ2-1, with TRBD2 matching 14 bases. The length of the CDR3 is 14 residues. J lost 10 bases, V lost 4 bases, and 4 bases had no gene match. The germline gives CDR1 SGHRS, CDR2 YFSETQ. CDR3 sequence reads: CASSRGLAGEEQFF. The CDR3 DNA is TGCGCCAGCAGCAGGGGACTAGCGGGAGAGGAGCAGTTCTTC.

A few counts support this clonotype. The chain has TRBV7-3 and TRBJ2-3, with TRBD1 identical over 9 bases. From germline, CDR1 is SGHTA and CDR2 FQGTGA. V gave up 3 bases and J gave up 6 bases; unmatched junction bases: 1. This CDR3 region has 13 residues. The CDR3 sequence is CASSLGQGDTQYF. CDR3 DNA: TGTGCCAGCAGCTTGGGACAGGGCGATACGCAGTATTTT.

The DNA of the CDR3 is TGTGCCTGGAGTGAGAGACTTCCTCAAGAGACCCAGTACTTC. Protein sequence: CAWSERLPQETQYF. The chain combines TRBV30 with TRBJ2-5; D gene uncertain. Germline V gives CDR1 GTSNPN, CDR2 SVGIG (reference sequence). The CDR3 has 14 amino acids. V lost 1 base and J lost 2, with 11 bases in between.

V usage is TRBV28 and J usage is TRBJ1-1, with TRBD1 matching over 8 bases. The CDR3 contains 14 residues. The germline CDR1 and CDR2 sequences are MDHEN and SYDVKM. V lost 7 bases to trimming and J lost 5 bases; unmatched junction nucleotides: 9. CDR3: CASTYRGVRTEAFF. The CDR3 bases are TGTGCCAGCACTTACAGGGGGGTGAGAACTGAAGCTTTCTTT.

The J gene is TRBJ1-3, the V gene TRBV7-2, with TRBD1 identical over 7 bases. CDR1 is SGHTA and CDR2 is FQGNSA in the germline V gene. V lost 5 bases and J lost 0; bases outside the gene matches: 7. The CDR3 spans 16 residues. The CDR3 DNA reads TGTGCCAGCAGCCCCCGACAGGGTGCCTCTGGAAACACCATATATTTT. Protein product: CASSPRQGASGNTIYF.

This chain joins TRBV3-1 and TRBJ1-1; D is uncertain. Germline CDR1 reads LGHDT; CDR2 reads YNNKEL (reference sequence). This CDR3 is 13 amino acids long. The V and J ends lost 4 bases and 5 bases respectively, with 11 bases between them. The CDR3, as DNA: TGTGCCAGCAGCCCCCTTGAAGGTACTGAAGCTTTCTTT. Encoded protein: CASSPLEGTEAFF.

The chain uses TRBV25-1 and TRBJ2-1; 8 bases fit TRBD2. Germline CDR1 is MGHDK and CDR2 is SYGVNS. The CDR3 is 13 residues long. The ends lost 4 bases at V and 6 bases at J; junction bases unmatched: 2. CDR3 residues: CASSAAGGNEQFF. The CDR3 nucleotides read TGTGCCAGCAGTGCCGCGGGAGGCAATGAGCAGTTCTTC.

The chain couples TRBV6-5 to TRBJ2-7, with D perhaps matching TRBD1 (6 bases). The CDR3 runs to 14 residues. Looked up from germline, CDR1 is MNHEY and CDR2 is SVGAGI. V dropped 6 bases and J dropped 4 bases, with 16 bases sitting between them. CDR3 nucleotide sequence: TGTGCCAGCAGCCCGATACAGGGAAGGTACGAGCAGTACTTC. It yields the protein CASSPIQGRYEQYF.

The CDR3 loop reads CASSYPGRVNTEAFF. CDR3 DNA: TGTGCCAGCAGTTACCCTGGGAGGGTGAACACTGAAGCTTTCTTT. The chain uses TRBV6-6 and TRBJ1-1; D unresolved. The CDR3 is 15 amino acids. Germline CDR1 and CDR2: MNHNY and SVGAGI (reference sequence). V lost 2 bases and J 0 bases, leaving 10 bases between the germline ends.

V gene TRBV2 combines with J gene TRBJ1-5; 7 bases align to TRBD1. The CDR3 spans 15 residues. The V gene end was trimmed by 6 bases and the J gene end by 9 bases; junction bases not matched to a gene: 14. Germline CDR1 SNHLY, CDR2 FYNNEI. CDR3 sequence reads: CASSPWTGRGGPQHF. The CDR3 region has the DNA TGTGCCAGCAGCCCTTGGACAGGTCGGGGAGGGCCCCAGCATTTT.

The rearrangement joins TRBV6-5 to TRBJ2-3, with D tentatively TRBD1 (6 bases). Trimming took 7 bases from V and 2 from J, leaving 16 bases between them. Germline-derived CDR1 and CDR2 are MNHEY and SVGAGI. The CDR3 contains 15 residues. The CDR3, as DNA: TGTGCCAGCAACCATCAGGGGTGGGACACAGATACGCAGTATTTT. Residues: CASNHQGWDTDTQYF.

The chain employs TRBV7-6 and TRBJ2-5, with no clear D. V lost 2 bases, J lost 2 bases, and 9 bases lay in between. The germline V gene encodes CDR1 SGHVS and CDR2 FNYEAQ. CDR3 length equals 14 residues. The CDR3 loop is CASSLQPEQETQYF. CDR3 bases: TGTGCCAGCAGCTTACAGCCGGAGCAAGAGACCCAGTACTTC.